This T cell receptor beta chain is drawn from a study of blood T cell repertoires in COVID-19. At the level of the study: COVID-19 samples collected from the United States, Italy and Spain covered acute and convalescent phases. T cells, B-cell-depleted T cells, or PBMCs provided the cDNA or gDNA that served as material.

Per the study methods: Amplifying reference gene primers gave estimates of nucleated cell counts. Here immunoSEQ multiplex PCR was the method, and the copy in TCRdb shows in-frame clones only, minus some. V, J and clone size derive from that table, while D and trimming were established from the DNA sequence. Of 150,000 or so clones in the sample, approximately 82% were seen once. From germline, CDR1 is SGHRS and CDR2 YFSETQ. CDR3 length: 15 residues. V lost 0 bases and J 6 bases, leaving 13 bases between the germline ends. The chain employs TRBV5-1 and TRBJ2-4, with D tentatively TRBD1 (6 bases). Sequencing input: peripheral blood. This receptor was obtained from a human donor with acute or convalescent COVID-19. The donor label of this sample is uncertain. The CDR3 sequence is CASSLGGQSSNIQYF. The CDR3 bases are TGCGCCAGCAGCTTGGGGGGGCAATCGTCAAACATTCAGTACTTC.